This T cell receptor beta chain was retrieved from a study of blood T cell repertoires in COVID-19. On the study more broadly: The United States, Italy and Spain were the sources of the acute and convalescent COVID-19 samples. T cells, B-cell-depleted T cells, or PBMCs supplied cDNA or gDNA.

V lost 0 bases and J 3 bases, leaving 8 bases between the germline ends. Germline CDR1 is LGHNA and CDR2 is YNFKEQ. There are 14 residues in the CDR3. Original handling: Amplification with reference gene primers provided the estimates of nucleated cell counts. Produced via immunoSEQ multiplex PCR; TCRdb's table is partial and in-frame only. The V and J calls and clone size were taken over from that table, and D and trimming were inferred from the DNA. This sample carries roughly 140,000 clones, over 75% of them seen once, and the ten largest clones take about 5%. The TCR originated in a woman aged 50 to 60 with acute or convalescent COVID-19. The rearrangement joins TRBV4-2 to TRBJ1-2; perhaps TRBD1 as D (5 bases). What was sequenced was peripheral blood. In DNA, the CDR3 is TGTGCCAGCAGCCAAGAGGACACATACTATGGCTACACCTTC. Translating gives CASSQEDTYYGYTF.